This T cell receptor (beta chain) was identified in a study of blood T cell repertoires in COVID-19. Study context: Some COVID-19 samples were acute and others convalescent; all came from the United States, Italy and Spain.

The CDR3 is 16 residues long. J was trimmed by 6 bases and V by 6 bases; bases with no gene match: 9. The germline gives CDR1 MGHDK, CDR2 SYGVNS. Original processing methods: Scientists estimated how many nucleated cells there were by amplifying reference gene primers. Data came from immunoSEQ multiplex PCR; TCRdb stores just in-frame clones and leaves some out. V and J calls and clone size are copied from that table; D and trimming were computed from the DNA. The top ten hold around 39% of the sample, which has about 84,000 clones, 80% to 90% seen once. Sample: peripheral blood. The TCR originated in a man older than 75 with active or convalescent COVID-19. J is TRBJ2-5 and V is TRBV25-1, with TRBD2 matching 14 bases. CDR3 protein: CASSRTSGGLRKTQYF. Here the CDR3 DNA reads TGTGCCAGCAGCCGGACTAGCGGGGGGCTTAGGAAGACCCAGTACTTC.